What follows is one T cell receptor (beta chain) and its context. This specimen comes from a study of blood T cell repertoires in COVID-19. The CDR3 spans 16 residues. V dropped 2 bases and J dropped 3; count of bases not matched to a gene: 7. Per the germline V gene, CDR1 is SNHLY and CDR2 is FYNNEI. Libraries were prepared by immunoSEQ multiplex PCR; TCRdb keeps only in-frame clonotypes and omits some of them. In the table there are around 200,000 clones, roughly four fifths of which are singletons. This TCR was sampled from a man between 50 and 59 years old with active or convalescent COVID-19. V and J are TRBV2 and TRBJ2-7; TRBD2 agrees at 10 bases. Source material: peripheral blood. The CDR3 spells CASSERTASGSYEQYF. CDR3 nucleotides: TGTGCCAGCAGTGAACGGACGGCTAGCGGGAGCTACGAGCAGTACTTC.